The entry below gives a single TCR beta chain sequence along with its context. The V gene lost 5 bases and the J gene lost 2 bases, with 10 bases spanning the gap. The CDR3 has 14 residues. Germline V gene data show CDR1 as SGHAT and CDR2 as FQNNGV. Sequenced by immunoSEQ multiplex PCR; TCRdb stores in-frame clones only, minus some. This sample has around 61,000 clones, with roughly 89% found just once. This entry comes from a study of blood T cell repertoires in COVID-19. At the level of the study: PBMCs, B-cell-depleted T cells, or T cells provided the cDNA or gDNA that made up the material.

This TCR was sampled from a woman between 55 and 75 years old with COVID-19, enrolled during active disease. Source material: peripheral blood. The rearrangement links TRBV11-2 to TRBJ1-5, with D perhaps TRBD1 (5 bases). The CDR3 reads CASSQTGGNQPQHF. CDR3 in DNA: TGTGCCAGCAGCCAGACGGGGGGCAATCAGCCCCAGCATTTT. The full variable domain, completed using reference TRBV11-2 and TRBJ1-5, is EAGVAQSPRYKIIEKRQSVAFWCNPISGHATLYWYQQILGQGPKLLIQFQNNGVVDDSQLPKDRFSAERLKGVDSTLKIQPAKLEDSAVYLCASSQTGGNQPQHFGDGTRLSIL.